Below are 3 T cell receptor beta chains sequenced from a single sample in a study of beta chain features in type 1 diabetes. Study-level findings and limits: Type 1 diabetes patients had TCRB CDR3s that were shorter (moderately but significantly so) in all four CD4+ subsets.

These TCRs' antigens remain unknown. The isolated RNA, all of it, was reverse transcribed, so expressed TCRB transcripts were what got sequenced. The method was immunoSEQ multiplex PCR; TCRdb's version includes in-frame clones alone and lacks a portion of them. Of fewer than 300,000 clones listed, roughly a tenth are singletons. The sample consisted of naive CD4+ T cells from blood. These TCRs come from a man younger than 45 with type 1 diabetes.

The chain joins TRBV5-6 to TRBJ2-7, with TRBD2 matching 12 bases. Germline V gene sequence: CDR1 SGHDT, CDR2 YYEEEE. V dropped 2 bases and J dropped 3; count of bases not matched to a gene: 3. There are 15 residues in the CDR3. CDR3 sequence: CASSFGLAGSYEQYF. CDR3 nucleotide sequence: TGTGCCAGCAGCTTCGGACTAGCGGGGAGCTACGAGCAGTACTTC.

In its sample, this clone was seen a few times. The chain joins TRBV9 to TRBJ2-2; D is perhaps TRBD1 (5 bases). CDR3 size: 15 residues. Germline V gene lookup returns CDR1 SGDLS and CDR2 YYNGEE. The V end lost 4 bases, the J end lost 2 bases, and 12 bases lay between the germline ends. CDR3 in DNA: TGTGCCAGCAGCCCCACTCAGGGAAACACCGGGGAGCTGTTTTTT. Protein sequence: CASSPTQGNTGELFF.

This clone was counted only a few times. This chain joins TRBV6-5 and TRBJ1-1; D call uncertain. This CDR3 is built from 15 residues. Germline-derived CDR1 and CDR2 are MNHEY and SVGAGI. Trimming shortened V by 8 bases and J by 0 bases, and 16 bases separated the two germline ends. The CDR3 here is CASWAGNLMNTEAFF. CDR3 coding DNA: TGTGCCAGCTGGGCGGGCAACTTAATGAACACTGAAGCTTTCTTT.